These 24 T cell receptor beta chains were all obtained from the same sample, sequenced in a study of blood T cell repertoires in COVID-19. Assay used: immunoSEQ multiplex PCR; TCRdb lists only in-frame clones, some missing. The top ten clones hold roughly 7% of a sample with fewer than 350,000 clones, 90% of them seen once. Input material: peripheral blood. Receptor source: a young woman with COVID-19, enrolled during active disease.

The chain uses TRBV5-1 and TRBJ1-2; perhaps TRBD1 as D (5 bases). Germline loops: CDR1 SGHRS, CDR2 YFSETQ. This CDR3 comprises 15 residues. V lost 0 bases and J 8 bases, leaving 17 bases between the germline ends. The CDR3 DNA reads TGCGCCAGCAGCTTGGCCCAATTAACAGGAGCCGGCTACACCTTC. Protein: CASSLAQLTGAGYTF.

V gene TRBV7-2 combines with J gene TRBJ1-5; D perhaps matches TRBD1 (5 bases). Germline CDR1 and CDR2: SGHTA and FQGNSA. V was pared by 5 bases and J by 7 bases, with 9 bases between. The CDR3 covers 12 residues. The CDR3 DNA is TGTGCCAGCAGCCCCTGGGGCCAGCCCCAGCATTTT. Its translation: CASSPWGQPQHF. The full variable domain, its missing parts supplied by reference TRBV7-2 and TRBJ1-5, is GAGVSQSPSNKVTEKGKDVELRCDPISGHTALYWYRQSLGQGLEFLIYFQGNSAPDKSGLPSDRFSAERTGGSVSTLTIQRTQQEDSAVYLCASSPWGQPQHFGDGTRLSIL.

This CDR3 is CASSPPPGVAFF. The CDR3 DNA follows: TGCGCCAGCAGCCCTCCCCCCGGGGTGGCTTTCTTT. This chain joins TRBV5-1 and TRBJ1-1; no clear D. The CDR3 has 12 residues. Germline values: CDR1 SGHRS, CDR2 YFSETQ. The germline V and J ends were trimmed by 4 bases and 11 bases, with 15 bases remaining between them.

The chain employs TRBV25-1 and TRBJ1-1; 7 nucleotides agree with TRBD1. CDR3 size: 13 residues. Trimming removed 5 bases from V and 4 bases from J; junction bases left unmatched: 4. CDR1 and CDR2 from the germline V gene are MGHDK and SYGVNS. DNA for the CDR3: TGTGCCAGCAGTTCGGGACAGTTCACTGAAGCTTTCTTT. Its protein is CASSSGQFTEAFF.

CDR3 in DNA: TGCGCCAGCAGCTCACGACAGGGAAACCCGCAGGCTTTCTTT. Protein sequence: CASSSRQGNPQAFF. V and J are TRBV5-1 and TRBJ1-1, with 7 bases lining up with TRBD1. The germline V gene encodes CDR1 SGHRS and CDR2 YFSETQ. J was trimmed by 11 bases and V by 3 bases; bases with no gene match: 13. The CDR3 runs to 14 residues.

CDR3 sequence: CASSRQGINTEAFF. The CDR3 region has the DNA TGTGCCAGCAGTAGACAGGGGATCAACACTGAAGCTTTCTTT. V usage is TRBV28 and J usage is TRBJ1-1; 8 bases line up with TRBD1. The J segment lost 2 bases and the V segment lost 5 bases, leaving 4 bases of the junction unmatched. CDR1 MDHEN and CDR2 SYDVKM come from the germline V gene. This CDR3 is built from 14 residues.

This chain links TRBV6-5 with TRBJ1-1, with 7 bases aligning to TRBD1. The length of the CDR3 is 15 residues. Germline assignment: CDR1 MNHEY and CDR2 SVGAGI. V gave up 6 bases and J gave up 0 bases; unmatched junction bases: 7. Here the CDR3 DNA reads TGTGCCAGCAGCACCGGGACAGCCATGAACACTGAAGCTTTCTTT. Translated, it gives CASSTGTAMNTEAFF.

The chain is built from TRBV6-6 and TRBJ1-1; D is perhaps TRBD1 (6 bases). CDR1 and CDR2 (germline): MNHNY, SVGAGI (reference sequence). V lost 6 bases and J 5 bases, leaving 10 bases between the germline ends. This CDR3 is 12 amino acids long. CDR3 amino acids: CASSLTGTEAFF. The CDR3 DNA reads TGTGCCAGCAGCCTGACAGGAACTGAAGCTTTCTTT.

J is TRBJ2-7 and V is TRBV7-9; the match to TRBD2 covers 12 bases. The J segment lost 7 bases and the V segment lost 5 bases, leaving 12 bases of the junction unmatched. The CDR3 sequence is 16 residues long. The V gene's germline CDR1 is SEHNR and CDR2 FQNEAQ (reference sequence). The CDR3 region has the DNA TGTGCCAGCAGCGTCGGGACTAGCGGGCCCATCAAGGAGCAGTACTTC. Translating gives CASSVGTSGPIKEQYF.

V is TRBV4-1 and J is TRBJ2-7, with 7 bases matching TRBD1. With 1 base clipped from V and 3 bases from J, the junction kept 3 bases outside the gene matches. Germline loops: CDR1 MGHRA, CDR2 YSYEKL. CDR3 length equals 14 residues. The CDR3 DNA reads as TGCGCCAGCAGCCAAGCGTCAGGGGGCTACGAGCAGTACTTC. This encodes CASSQASGGYEQYF.

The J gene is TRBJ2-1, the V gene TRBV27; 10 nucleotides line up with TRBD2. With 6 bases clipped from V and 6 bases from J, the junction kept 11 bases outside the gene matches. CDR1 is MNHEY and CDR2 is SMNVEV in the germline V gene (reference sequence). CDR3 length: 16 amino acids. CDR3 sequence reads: CASRHKAGGRSNEQFF. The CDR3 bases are TGTGCCAGCAGACACAAAGCGGGAGGGCGTTCCAATGAGCAGTTCTTC.

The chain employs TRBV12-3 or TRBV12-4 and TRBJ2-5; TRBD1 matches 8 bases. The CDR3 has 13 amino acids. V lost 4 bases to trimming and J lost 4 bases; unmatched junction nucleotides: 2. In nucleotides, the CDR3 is TGTGCCAGCAGTTCAACAGGGGGAGAGACCCAGTACTTC. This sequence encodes CASSSTGGETQYF.

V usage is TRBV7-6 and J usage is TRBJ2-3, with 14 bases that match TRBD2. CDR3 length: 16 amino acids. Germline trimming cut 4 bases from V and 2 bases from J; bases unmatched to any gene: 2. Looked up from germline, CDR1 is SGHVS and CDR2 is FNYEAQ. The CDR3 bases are TGTGCCAGCAGCTCGGGACTAGCGGGAGTCACAGATACGCAGTATTTT. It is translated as CASSSGLAGVTDTQYF.

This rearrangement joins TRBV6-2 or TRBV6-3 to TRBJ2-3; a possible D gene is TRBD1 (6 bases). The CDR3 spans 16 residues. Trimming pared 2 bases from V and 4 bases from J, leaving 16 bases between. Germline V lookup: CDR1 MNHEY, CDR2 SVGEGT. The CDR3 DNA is TGTGCCAGCAGTTACGGCAGGGGATTACGCGCAGATACGCAGTATTTT. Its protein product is CASSYGRGLRADTQYF.

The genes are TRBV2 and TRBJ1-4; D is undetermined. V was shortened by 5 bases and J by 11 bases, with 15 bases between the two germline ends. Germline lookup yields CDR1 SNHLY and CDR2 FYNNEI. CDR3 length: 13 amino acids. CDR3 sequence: CASSLRHGEKLFF. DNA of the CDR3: TGTGCCAGCAGTCTACGGCACGGGGAGAAACTGTTTTTT.

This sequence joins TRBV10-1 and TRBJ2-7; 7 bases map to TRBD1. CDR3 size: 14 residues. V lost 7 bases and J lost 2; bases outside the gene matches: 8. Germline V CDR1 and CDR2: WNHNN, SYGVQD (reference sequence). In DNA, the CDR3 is TGCGCCAGCAACCCGGGACAGTCCACCTACGAGCAGTACTTC. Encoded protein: CASNPGQSTYEQYF.

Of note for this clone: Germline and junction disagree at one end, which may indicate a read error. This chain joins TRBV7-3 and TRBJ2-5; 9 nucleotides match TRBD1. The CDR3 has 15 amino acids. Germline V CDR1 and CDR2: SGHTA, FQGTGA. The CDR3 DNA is TGTGCCAGCAGCCTAACCGACAGGGGGTGGGAGACCCAGTACTTC. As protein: CASSLTDRGWETQYF.

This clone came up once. This CDR3 is CASSFFLTVQGGYTF. CDR3 DNA sequence: TGTGCCAGCAGCTTCTTCTTGACGGTGCAGGGTGGCTACACCTTC. This chain links TRBV7-9 with TRBJ1-2; possibly TRBD1 for D (5 bases). Germline V gene sequence: CDR1 SEHNR, CDR2 FQNEAQ (reference sequence). The CDR3 loop spans 15 amino acids. Trimming removed 3 bases from V and 7 bases from J, with 18 bases in between.

For the CDR3, the DNA is TGTGCCAGCAGTTTACCACCGATGGGGGGGGCTGAAGCTTTCTTT. This codes for CASSLPPMGGAEAFF. The chain has TRBV28 and TRBJ1-1, with TRBD1 as a possible D gene (5 bases). The germline CDR1 and CDR2 sequences are MDHEN and SYDVKM. The V gene lost 2 bases and the J gene lost 6 bases, with 16 bases spanning the gap. The CDR3 covers 15 residues.

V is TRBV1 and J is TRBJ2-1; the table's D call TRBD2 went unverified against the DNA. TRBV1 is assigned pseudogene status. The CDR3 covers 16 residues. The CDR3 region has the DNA TGCACCAGCAGCCATACTAGCGGGGCCCTTTACAATGAGCAGTTCTTC. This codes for CTSSHTSGALYNEQFF.

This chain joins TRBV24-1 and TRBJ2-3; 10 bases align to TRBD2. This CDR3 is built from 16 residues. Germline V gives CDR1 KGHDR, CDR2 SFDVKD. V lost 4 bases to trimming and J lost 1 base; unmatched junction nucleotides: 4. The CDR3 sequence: CATSDPGLAGTDTQYF. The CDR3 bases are TGTGCCACCAGTGACCCCGGACTAGCGGGCACAGATACGCAGTATTTT.

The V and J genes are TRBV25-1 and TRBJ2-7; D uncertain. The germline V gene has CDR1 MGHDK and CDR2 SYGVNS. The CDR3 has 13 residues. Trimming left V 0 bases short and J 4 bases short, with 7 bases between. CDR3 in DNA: TGTGCCAGCAGTGAATACGGCGGATACGAGCAGTACTTC. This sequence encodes CASSEYGGYEQYF.

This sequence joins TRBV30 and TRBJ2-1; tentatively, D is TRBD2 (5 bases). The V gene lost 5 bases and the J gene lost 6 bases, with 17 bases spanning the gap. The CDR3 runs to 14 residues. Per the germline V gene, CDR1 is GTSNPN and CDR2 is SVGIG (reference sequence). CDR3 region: CAWDALAQPNEQFF. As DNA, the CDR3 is TGTGCCTGGGACGCGCTAGCCCAGCCCAATGAGCAGTTCTTC. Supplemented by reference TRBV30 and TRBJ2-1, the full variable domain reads SQTIHQWPATLVQPVGSPLSLECTVEGTSNPNLYWYRQAAGRGLQLLFYSVGIGQISSEVPQNLSASRPQDRQFILSSKKLLLSDSGFYLCAWDALAQPNEQFFGPGTRLTVL.

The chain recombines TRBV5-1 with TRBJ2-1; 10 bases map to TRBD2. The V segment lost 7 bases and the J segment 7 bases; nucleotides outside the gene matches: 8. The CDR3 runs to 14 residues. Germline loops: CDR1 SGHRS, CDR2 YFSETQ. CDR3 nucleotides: TGCGCCAGCGTACTTCTAGCGGGAGTTAATGAGCAGTTCTTC. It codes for CASVLLAGVNEQFF.